One sample yielded the 6 T cell receptor beta chains listed below, sequenced in a study of blood T cell repertoires in COVID-19 (dated by TCRdb to about 2020). Library construction relied on the immunoSEQ multiplex PCR assay. TCRdb re-hosts the immuneACCESS table, in-frame sequences only. Its copies lack some clones; in the studies checked, an unresolved V gene accounts for under half of them, and the cause for the rest is not known. In this sample the table shows 84,000 or so clones, around 77% of which occur a single time. Together, the top ten hold about 9.9% of the sample. Specimen: peripheral blood. The source of these receptors is a human donor in a cohort sampled during active COVID-19.

The CDR3 nucleotides are TGTGCCAGCAGTTTACCTGGACAGGGGAACTACGAGCAGTACTTC. Translating gives CASSLPGQGNYEQYF. V usage is TRBV28 and J usage is TRBJ2-7; 9 bases fit TRBD1. Germline CDR1 is MDHEN and CDR2 is SYDVKM. After removal of 2 bases from V and 3 bases from J, the junction contained 5 bases not matched to a gene. This CDR3 is 15 amino acids long.

The J gene is TRBJ2-3, the V gene TRBV6-6; 13 bases are shared with TRBD2. The CDR3 is made up of 17 amino acids. Germline V gene sequence: CDR1 MNHNY, CDR2 SVGAGI (reference sequence). J lost 0 bases, V lost 5 bases, and 5 bases had no gene match. The CDR3 sequence is CASSRTSGGLSTDTQYF. The DNA for the CDR3 is TGTGCCAGCAGTCGGACTAGCGGGGGCCTAAGCACAGATACGCAGTATTTT.

This chain links TRBV5-1 with TRBJ2-1; TRBD2 is a possible D gene (6 bases). V was trimmed by 1 base and J by 2 bases, leaving 10 bases between them. Germline-derived CDR1 and CDR2 are SGHRS and YFSETQ. The CDR3 length is 15 residues. The CDR3 is CASSLNGGTYNEQFF. CDR3 in DNA: TGCGCCAGCAGCTTGAACGGGGGAACCTACAATGAGCAGTTCTTC.

The chain recombines TRBV2 with TRBJ2-2, with TRBD2 matching over 7 bases. The CDR3 is 15 amino acids. V trimming: 6 bases; J trimming: 4 bases; junction bases outside the gene matches: 8. Looked up from germline, CDR1 is SNHLY and CDR2 is FYNNEI. The chain's CDR3 is CASSGVGGGTGELFF. CDR3 sequence (DNA): TGTGCCAGCAGCGGGGTGGGGGGGGGCACCGGGGAGCTGTTTTTT.

This clone was recorded once. This chain connects TRBV24-1 to TRBJ2-5, with 8 bases identical to TRBD2. The V gene end was trimmed by 4 bases and the J gene end by 6 bases; junction bases not matched to a gene: 12. This CDR3 spans 16 amino acids. From germline, CDR1 is KGHDR and CDR2 SFDVKD. The CDR3 coding sequence is TGTGCCACCAGTGACGCGCTATACGGGGGGGCGAAGACCCAGTACTTC. Translation gives CATSDALYGGAKTQYF.

The DNA for the CDR3 is TGTGCCAGCAGTTACTCAACAGCCAACTATGGCTACACCTTC. This sequence encodes CASSYSTANYGYTF. This chain uses TRBV6-5 with TRBJ1-2, with D unresolved. The V end lost 0 bases, the J end lost 2 bases, and 7 bases lay between the germline ends. The CDR3 spans 14 residues. CDR1 and CDR2 (germline): MNHEY, SVGAGI.